This T cell receptor beta chain was observed in a study of blood T cell repertoires in COVID-19. At the level of the study: From the United States, Italy and Spain came samples of acute and convalescent COVID-19. T cells, B-cell-depleted T cells, or PBMCs provided the cDNA or gDNA that served as material.

CDR1 SGDLS and CDR2 YYNGEE come from the germline V gene. J lost 3 bases, V lost 6 bases, and 3 bases had no gene match. This CDR3 contains 14 residues. Under the authors' procedure: Amplification of reference gene primers was used by the study to estimate nucleated cell counts. Clones were sequenced by immunoSEQ multiplex PCR, and TCRdb holds only the in-frame ones, with some missing. The DNA was the basis for D and trimming; V, J and clone size are from that table. The table has roughly 52,000 clones, around nine tenths seen once; the top ten hold 3.5% to 4.5%. The sequenced material came from peripheral blood. The sequence derives from a man between 45 and 60 years old with acute or convalescent COVID-19. This chain uses TRBV9 with TRBJ2-5; 12 bases are shared with TRBD2. The CDR3 sequence: CASTTSGGKETQYF. The CDR3, as DNA: TGTGCCAGCACCACTAGCGGGGGGAAAGAGACCCAGTACTTC.